This T cell receptor beta chain derives from a study of response to subunit inactivated influenza vaccine. From the RT-PCR reads, TCRdb called clonotypes with MiXCR, one entry per CDR3 protein. The sample consists of about 540,000 distinct CDR3 sequences, around 25% of them appearing once. The CDR3 spans 17 residues. Germline CDR1 is MNHEY and CDR2 is SMNVEV (reference sequence). V shed 2 bases and J 0 bases; nucleotides not matched to a gene: 7. These data were also filed under a second study, of T cells expressing NK-cell markers. As that report states: 5'RACE template switching built TCR beta cDNA with unique molecular identifiers. Repertoire data for TCR beta were derived from sorted T cells (CD3+CD56+NKG2C+, CD3+CD56+NKG2C- and CD3+CD56-NKG2C+). Several of the donors also had these clonotypes leading their CD3+CD56-NKG2C+ fraction.

Sequencing used CD4+ T cells sorted from PBMCs, obtained roughly 12 days after vaccination. The chain uses TRBV27 and TRBJ2-1; 7 bases align to TRBD2. The sequence derives from a man in his fifties who received an inactivated influenza vaccine. The CDR3 DNA reads as TGTGCCAGCAGTTTAGAAGCTAGCGGCACCTCCTACAATGAGCAGTTCTTC. Translating gives CASSLEASGTSYNEQFF.